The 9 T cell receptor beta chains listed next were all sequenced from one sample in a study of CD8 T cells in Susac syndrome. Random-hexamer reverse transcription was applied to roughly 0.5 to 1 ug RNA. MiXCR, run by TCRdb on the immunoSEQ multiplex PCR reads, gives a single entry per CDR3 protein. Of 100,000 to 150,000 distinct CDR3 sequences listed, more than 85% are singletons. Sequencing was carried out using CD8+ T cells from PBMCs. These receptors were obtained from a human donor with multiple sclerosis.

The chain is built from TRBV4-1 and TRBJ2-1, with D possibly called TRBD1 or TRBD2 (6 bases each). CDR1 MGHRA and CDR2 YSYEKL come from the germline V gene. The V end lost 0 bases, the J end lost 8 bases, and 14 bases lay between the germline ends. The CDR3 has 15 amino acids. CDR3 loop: CASSQETGRWDEQFF. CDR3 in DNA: TGCGCCAGCAGCCAAGAAACAGGGAGGTGGGATGAGCAGTTCTTC.

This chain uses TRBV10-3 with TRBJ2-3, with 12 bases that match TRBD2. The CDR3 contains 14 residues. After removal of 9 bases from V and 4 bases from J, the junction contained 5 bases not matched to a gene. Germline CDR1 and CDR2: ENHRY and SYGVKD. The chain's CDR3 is CAITTSGRADTQYF. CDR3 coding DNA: TGTGCCATTACGACTAGCGGGAGAGCAGATACGCAGTATTTT.

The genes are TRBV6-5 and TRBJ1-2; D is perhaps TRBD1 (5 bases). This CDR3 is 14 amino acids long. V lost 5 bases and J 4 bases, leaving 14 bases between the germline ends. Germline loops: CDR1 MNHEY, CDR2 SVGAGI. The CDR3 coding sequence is TGTGCCAGCAGTCAATCACAGGCGGCCTATGGCTACACCTTC. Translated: CASSQSQAAYGYTF.

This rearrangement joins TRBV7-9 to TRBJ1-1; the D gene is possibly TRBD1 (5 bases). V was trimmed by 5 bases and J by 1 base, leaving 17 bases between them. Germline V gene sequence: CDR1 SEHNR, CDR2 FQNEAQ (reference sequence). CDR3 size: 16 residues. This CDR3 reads CASSEVGGPENTEAFF. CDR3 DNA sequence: TGTGCCAGCAGCGAGGTGGGGGGACCCGAGAACACTGAAGCTTTCTTT.

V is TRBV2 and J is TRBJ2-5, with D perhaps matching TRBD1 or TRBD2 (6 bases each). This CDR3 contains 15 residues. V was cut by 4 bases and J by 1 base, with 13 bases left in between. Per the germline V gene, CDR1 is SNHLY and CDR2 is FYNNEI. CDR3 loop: CASSGGASIQETQYF. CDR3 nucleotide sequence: TGTGCCAGCAGTGGGGGGGCTAGCATCCAAGAGACCCAGTACTTC.

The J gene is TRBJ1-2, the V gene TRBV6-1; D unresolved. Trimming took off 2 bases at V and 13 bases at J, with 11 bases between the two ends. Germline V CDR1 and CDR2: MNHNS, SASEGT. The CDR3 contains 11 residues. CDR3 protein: CASSELGPRTF. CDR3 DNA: TGTGCCAGCAGTGAACTCGGTCCGCGCACCTTC.

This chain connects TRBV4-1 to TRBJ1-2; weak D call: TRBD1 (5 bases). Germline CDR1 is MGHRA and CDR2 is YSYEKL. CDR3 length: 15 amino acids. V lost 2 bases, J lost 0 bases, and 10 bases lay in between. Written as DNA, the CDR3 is TGCGCCAGCAGCCAAAGGGACGGGACTAACTATGGCTACACCTTC. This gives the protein CASSQRDGTNYGYTF.

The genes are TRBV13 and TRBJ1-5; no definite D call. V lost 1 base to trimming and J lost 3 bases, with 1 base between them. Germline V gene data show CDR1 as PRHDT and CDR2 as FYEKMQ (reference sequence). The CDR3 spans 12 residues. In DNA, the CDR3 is TGTGCCAGCAGCTTAGTCAATCAGCCCCAGCATTTT. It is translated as CASSLVNQPQHF.

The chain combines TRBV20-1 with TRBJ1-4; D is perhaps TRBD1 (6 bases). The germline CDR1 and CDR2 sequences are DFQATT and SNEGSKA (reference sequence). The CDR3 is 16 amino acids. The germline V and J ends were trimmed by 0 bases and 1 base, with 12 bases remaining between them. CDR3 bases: TGCAGTGCTAGAGATATACAGGGAAGAACTAATGAAAAACTGTTTTTT. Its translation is CSARDIQGRTNEKLFF.